One sample yielded the 26 T cell receptor beta chains listed below, sequenced in a study of T cells in Graves' hyperthyroidism and ophthalmopathy. Researchers took RNA transcripts and amplified the TCR beta CDR3 regions from them. Using the HTBI primer set, a first-round RT-PCR was run on the TCR CDR3. TCRdb processed the multiplex PCR reads anew with MiXCR; each CDR3 protein has one entry. The sample records about 400,000 distinct CDR3 sequences, about 16% being singletons. The sample was blood. These TCRs come from a woman aged 60-75 years with Graves' ophthalmopathy.

This clonotype was recorded a few times. Here the CDR3 reads CATSRDVNQPQHF. CDR3 bases: TGTGCCACCAGCAGAGATGTCAATCAGCCCCAGCATTTT. The chain uses TRBV15 and TRBJ1-5, with D unresolved. The V and J ends lost 0 bases and 3 bases respectively, with 3 bases between them. Looked up from germline, CDR1 is LNHNV and CDR2 is YYDKDF (reference sequence). The CDR3 runs to 13 residues.

V usage is TRBV5-1 and J usage is TRBJ2-1, with D perhaps TRBD1 (6 bases). The CDR3 is 15 residues long. V dropped 0 bases and J dropped 7 bases, with 14 bases sitting between them. The germline V gene has CDR1 SGHRS and CDR2 YFSETQ. Here the CDR3 reads CASSLAAGVGNEQFF. In DNA, the CDR3 is TGCGCCAGCAGCTTGGCGGCAGGGGTTGGGAATGAGCAGTTCTTC.

This clonotype has a count of ten or more. This chain connects TRBV6-1 to TRBJ2-1; 9 nucleotides agree with TRBD2. CDR3 length: 15 amino acids. The germline V gene has CDR1 MNHNS and CDR2 SASEGT. With V trimmed by 3 bases and J by 4 bases, 4 bases remained unmatched. CDR3 nucleotide sequence: TGTGCCAGCAGTGATAAGACTAGCGGTTACAATGAGCAGTTCTTC. This codes for CASSDKTSGYNEQFF.

This clonotype occurred many times. The rearrangement links TRBV2 to TRBJ1-1; 7 bases are shared with TRBD1. The CDR3 covers 12 residues. V shed 8 bases, J shed 4 bases, and the junction held 4 bases outside the gene matches. Germline V CDR1 and CDR2: SNHLY, FYNNEI. The CDR3 protein is CASGHRGTEAFF. As DNA, the CDR3 is TGTGCCAGCGGCCACAGGGGCACTGAAGCTTTCTTT.

This clonotype was recorded many times. V and J are TRBV20-1 and TRBJ2-5; the match to TRBD2 covers 11 bases. Germline V lookup: CDR1 DFQATT, CDR2 SNEGSKA (reference sequence). This CDR3 has 18 amino acids. With V trimmed by 6 bases and J by 5 bases, 20 bases remained unmatched. The CDR3 bases are TGCAGTGCACCACGGGGTGGACTAGCGGGCCCGGGGAGTGAGACCCAGTACTTC. Residues: CSAPRGGLAGPGSETQYF.

The table lists this clonotype with many counts. The V call is TRBV10-3, the J call TRBJ2-7, with 9 bases fitting TRBD2. V lost 0 bases to trimming and J lost 7 bases; unmatched junction nucleotides: 4. CDR1 is ENHRY and CDR2 is SYGVKD in the germline V gene. The CDR3 totals 14 residues. CDR3 loop: CAISESSGSLEQYF. In nucleotides, the CDR3 is TGTGCCATCAGTGAGTCTAGCGGGAGTCTTGAGCAGTACTTC.

This clonotype was counted at least ten times. The chain couples TRBV5-1 to TRBJ2-1; D is unresolved. This CDR3 is 14 amino acids long. The V and J ends lost 1 base and 2 bases respectively, with 7 bases between them. Germline loops: CDR1 SGHRS, CDR2 YFSETQ. The CDR3 loop reads CASSLKGTYNEQFF. The CDR3 DNA follows: TGCGCCAGCAGCTTGAAAGGGACCTACAATGAGCAGTTCTTC.

This clonotype showed up many times. As DNA, the CDR3 is TGTGCCAGCAGCTTCGACAGGGCGGCCTACAATGAGCAGTTCTTC. Translation: CASSFDRAAYNEQFF. The chain links TRBV7-6 to TRBJ2-1; 7 positions match TRBD1. Germline trimming cut 3 bases from V and 2 bases from J; bases unmatched to any gene: 4. This CDR3 comprises 15 residues. Germline assignment: CDR1 SGHVS and CDR2 FNYEAQ.

Of note for this clonotype: Since a much larger clone is just one base distant, this may be a read error. The chain carries TRBV12-3 or TRBV12-4 and TRBJ1-5; D uncertain. The CDR3 runs to 14 residues. DNA for the CDR3: TGTGCCGGCAGTGAGTCAGCAGGCAATCAGCCCCAGCATTTT. Translation: CAGSESAGNQPQHF.

There are many counts of this clonotype. The chain couples TRBV11-2 to TRBJ2-3; D is unresolved. The CDR3 length is 16 residues. CDR1 SGHAT and CDR2 FQNNGV come from the germline V gene. The V end was cut by 2 bases, the J end by 1 base, with 13 bases between. The CDR3 loop reads CASSLSPRAGTDTQYF. The CDR3, as DNA: TGTGCCAGCAGCTTATCCCCCCGGGCCGGCACAGATACGCAGTATTTT.

This clonotype appeared many times. This rearrangement joins TRBV7-2 to TRBJ2-7; 7 bases match TRBD1. Germline CDR1 and CDR2: SGHTA and FQGNSA. V was pared by 1 base and J by 6 bases, with 3 bases of the junction left unmatched. CDR3 length: 13 residues. As DNA, the CDR3 is TGTGCCAGCAGCTTAGTACCAGGGGGCGAGCAGTACTTC. Its protein product is CASSLVPGGEQYF.

This clonotype was seen a handful of times. The chain employs TRBV4-1 and TRBJ2-7, with 11 bases aligning to TRBD2. Germline V gene data show CDR1 as MGHRA and CDR2 as YSYEKL. V was clipped by 5 bases and J by 5 bases; unmatched bases: 14. The CDR3 is made up of 17 amino acids. CDR3 nucleotide sequence: TGCGCCAGCAGCTCTCAGGGAACTAGCGGGAGTTTCCACGAGCAGTACTTC. Residues: CASSSQGTSGSFHEQYF.

This clonotype was found many times. The chain is built from TRBV7-9 and TRBJ2-2; D not resolved. Deletions cut 6 bases from V and 1 base from J, with 3 bases between. This CDR3 has 12 residues. Germline V gene lookup returns CDR1 SEHNR and CDR2 FQNEAQ (reference sequence). The CDR3 loop reads CASSGNTGELFF. CDR3 DNA: TGTGCCAGCAGTGGGAACACCGGGGAGCTGTTTTTT. The complete variable domain, with remaining parts taken from reference TRBV7-9 and TRBJ2-2, reads DTGVSQNPRHKITKRGQNVTFRCDPISEHNRLYWYRQTLGQGPEFLTYFQNEAQLEKSRLLSDRFSAERPKGSFSTLEIQRTEQGDSAMYLCASSGNTGELFFGEGSRLTVL.

The chain is built from TRBV5-6 and TRBJ2-7, with 8 bases that match TRBD2. The CDR3 extends over 15 amino acids. Germline values: CDR1 SGHDT, CDR2 YYEEEE. With 0 bases clipped from V and 3 bases from J, the junction kept 5 bases outside the gene matches. The CDR3 DNA sequence: TGTGCCAGCAGCTTGGCGCGGGAGGAGAACTACGAGCAGTACTTC. Residues: CASSLAREENYEQYF.

This clonotype was detected a few times. The rearrangement links TRBV20-1 to TRBJ2-5, with 10 bases that match TRBD2. The germline V gene encodes CDR1 DFQATT and CDR2 SNEGSKA (reference sequence). With V trimmed by 4 bases and J by 5 bases, 10 bases remained unmatched. The CDR3 is made up of 15 amino acids. The CDR3 DNA reads as TGCAGTGCTAAAGGAGAAAGCGGGAGGGTCGAGACCCAGTACTTC. It encodes CSAKGESGRVETQYF.

This clonotype was seen many times. The rearrangement uses TRBV7-2 and TRBJ2-3; 12 positions agree with TRBD2. Trimming cost V 1 base and J 3 bases; bases outside gene matches: 2. This CDR3 comprises 16 residues. The germline V gene encodes CDR1 SGHTA and CDR2 FQGNSA. This CDR3 reads CASSLDGTSGTDTQYF. CDR3 nucleotides: TGTGCCAGCAGCTTAGACGGGACTAGCGGGACAGATACGCAGTATTTT. The entire variable domain, with the rest obtained from reference TRBV7-2 and TRBJ2-3, is as follows: GAGVSQSPSNKVTEKGKDVELRCDPISGHTALYWYRQSLGQGLEFLIYFQGNSAPDKSGLPSDRFSAERTGGSVSTLTIQRTQQEDSAVYLCASSLDGTSGTDTQYFGPGTRLTVL.

This clonotype was seen many times. The rearrangement joins TRBV20-1 to TRBJ2-1; the D gene is possibly TRBD2 (6 bases). This CDR3 has 14 residues. Germline CDR1 and CDR2: DFQATT and SNEGSKA (reference sequence). V was trimmed by 7 bases and J by 5 bases, leaving 18 bases between them. CDR3 loop: CSETGTLNNNEQFF. CDR3 sequence (DNA): TGCAGTGAAACCGGGACTTTAAATAACAATGAGCAGTTCTTC.

The rearrangement joins TRBV29-1 to TRBJ1-5, with D tentatively TRBD1 (5 bases). CDR1 SQVTM and CDR2 ANQGSEA come from the germline V gene. Between the trimmed V and J ends, which lost 4 bases and 4 bases, there was a span of 20 bases. CDR3 length: 16 residues. In DNA, the CDR3 is TGCAGCGTTGTTGAGGGAGGAGGAGGGGATAATCAGCCCCAGCATTTT. This codes for CSVVEGGGGDNQPQHF.

This clonotype was counted at least ten times. The CDR3 loop is CASTQTGSRQPQHF. Here the CDR3 DNA reads TGTGCCAGCACCCAAACCGGTTCGCGCCAGCCCCAGCATTTT. This sequence joins TRBV12-3 or TRBV12-4 and TRBJ1-5; D not certain. The CDR3 is made up of 14 amino acids. V gave up 7 bases and J gave up 7 bases, with 17 bases separating them.

This clonotype was seen many times. The chain's CDR3 is CASRAGENEQYF. The CDR3 DNA sequence: TGTGCCAGCAGAGCGGGAGAAAACGAGCAGTACTTC. The J gene is TRBJ2-7, the V gene TRBV6-1; TRBD2 matches 8 bases. CDR1 and CDR2 from the germline V gene are MNHNS and SASEGT. V shed 6 bases and J 5 bases; nucleotides not matched to a gene: 3. The CDR3 spans 12 residues.

The table lists this clonotype with a few counts. J is TRBJ2-2 and V is TRBV2; the match to TRBD1 covers 8 bases. Germline trimming cut 9 bases from V and 1 base from J; bases unmatched to any gene: 4. CDR1 and CDR2 (germline): SNHLY, FYNNEI. CDR3 length equals 14 residues. Written as DNA, the CDR3 is TGTGCCAGGATGGACAGGGAGAACACCGGGGAGCTGTTTTTT. Translating gives CARMDRENTGELFF.

A word on this clonotype: Given a much more abundant clone one base away, this may be a read error. This chain connects TRBV7-2 to TRBJ2-3; 7 bases fit TRBD1. Looked up from germline, CDR1 is SGHTA and CDR2 is FQGNSA. The CDR3 runs 15 residues. V lost 2 bases to trimming and J lost 6 bases; unmatched junction nucleotides: 8. CDR3 DNA sequence: TGTGCCAGCAGCTTAAGAGGGGGCGGTCTTGATACGCAGTATTTT. Its translation: CASSLRGGGLDTQYF. The whole variable domain, remainder taken from reference TRBV7-2 and TRBJ2-3, is GAGVSQSPSNKVTEKGKDVELRCDPISGHTALYWYRQSLGQGLEFLIYFQGNSAPDKSGLPSDRFSAERTGGSVSTLTIQRTQQEDSAVYLCASSLRGGGLDTQYFGPGTRLTVL.

This clonotype was seen a few times. The CDR3 bases are TGTGCCATCACTGCAGGGGGGGGCTATGGCTACACCTTC. It translates to CAITAGGGYGYTF. This chain uses TRBV10-3 with TRBJ1-2; 7 bases are a match to TRBD1. V gave up 7 bases and J gave up 4 bases; unmatched junction bases: 6. Germline values: CDR1 ENHRY, CDR2 SYGVKD. The CDR3 covers 13 residues.

This clonotype has ten or more counts. The chain carries TRBV20-1 and TRBJ2-1; the D call may be TRBD1 or TRBD2 (5 bases each). This CDR3 is 14 amino acids long. Trimming shortened V by 4 bases and J by 5 bases, and 15 bases separated the two germline ends. Germline CDR1 DFQATT, CDR2 SNEGSKA (reference sequence). CDR3 loop: CSATGDATNNEQFF. DNA for the CDR3: TGCAGTGCTACTGGGGACGCGACGAACAATGAGCAGTTCTTC.

This clonotype was counted many times. This chain connects TRBV2 to TRBJ2-7; 8 bases map to TRBD1. V shed 7 bases and J 0 bases; nucleotides not matched to a gene: 5. Germline V CDR1 and CDR2: SNHLY, FYNNEI. The CDR3 length is 14 residues. The CDR3, as DNA: TGTGCCAGCATTCGGACAGGGAGCTCCTACGAGCAGTACTTC. Residues: CASIRTGSSYEQYF.

This clonotype was found many times. The chain has TRBV30 and TRBJ1-2, with D maybe TRBD1 (5 bases). Germline loops: CDR1 GTSNPN, CDR2 SVGIG (reference sequence). V lost 2 bases and J 7 bases, leaving 14 bases between the germline ends. The CDR3 totals 13 residues. CDR3 nucleotide sequence: TGTGCCTGGAGTTCTTGGCGACAGTCTGGCTACACCTTC. Translating it yields CAWSSWRQSGYTF. Full variable domain (rest looked up from reference TRBV30 and TRBJ1-2): SQTIHQWPATLVQPVGSPLSLECTVEGTSNPNLYWYRQAAGRGLQLLFYSVGIGQISSEVPQNLSASRPQDRQFILSSKKLLLSDSGFYLCAWSSWRQSGYTFGSGTRLTVV.